The clone carrying this T cell receptor (beta chain) was counted a single time. RNA amounts of roughly 0.45 to 1 ug underwent reverse transcription with random hexamers. Using its own MiXCR run on the immunoSEQ multiplex PCR reads, TCRdb lists one record per CDR3 protein. The sample holds under 150,000 distinct CDR3 sequences, 94% seen once. Negative isolation was used for CD8+ and CD4+ T cells and FACS enrichment for TEMRA cells. V gave up 3 bases and J gave up 4 bases, with 15 bases separating them. The CDR3 has 14 amino acids. Germline V lookup: CDR1 SQVTM, CDR2 ANQGSEA. The data were obtained in a study of CD8 T cells in Susac syndrome.

Sequencing input: CD8+ T cells from PBMCs. This receptor was identified in a human donor in good health. The chain is built from TRBV29-1 and TRBJ2-5; D gene unclear. The DNA of the CDR3 is TGCAGCGTTGACATCGACCGAATTGGAGAGACCCAGTACTTC. Encoded protein: CSVDIDRIGETQYF. The full variable domain, completed using reference TRBV29-1 and TRBJ2-5, is SAVISQKPSRDICQRGTSLTIQCQVDSQVTMMFWYRQQPGQSLTLIATANQGSEATYESGFVIDKFPISRPNLTFSTLTVSNMSPEDSSIYLCSVDIDRIGETQYFGPGTRLLVL.